Presented here are 25 T cell receptor beta chains from one specimen sequenced in a study of cytomegalovirus exposure and HLA in healthy donors. Produced via immunoSEQ multiplex PCR; TCRdb's table is partial and in-frame only. The repertoire has 190,000 or so clones, roughly four fifths of them found once; the top ten carry approximately 3%. The sample consisted of PBMCs. All receptors come from a woman between 18 and 29 years old in good health and CMV-seropositive.

The V and J genes are TRBV28 and TRBJ1-1; no firm D call. The ends were cut back, 8 bases at V and 5 bases at J, with 9 bases in the middle. The CDR3 extends over 11 amino acids. Germline V gene sequence: CDR1 MDHEN, CDR2 SYDVKM. The CDR3 spells CASEGNTEAFF. The CDR3 DNA reads TGTGCCAGCGAGGGAAATACTGAAGCTTTCTTT. Full variable domain (missing parts from reference TRBV28 and TRBJ1-1): DVKVTQSSRYLVKRTGEKVFLECVQDMDHENMFWYRQDPGLGLRLIYFSYDVKMKEKGDIPEGYSVSREKKERFSLILESASTNQTSMYLCASEGNTEAFFGQGTRLTVV.

Here the CDR3 reads CASSWTSGGNTGELFF. CDR3 coding DNA: TGCGCCAGCAGCTGGACTAGCGGGGGGAACACCGGGGAGCTGTTTTTT. The chain is built from TRBV5-1 and TRBJ2-2; TRBD2 matches at 13 bases. The CDR3 extends over 16 amino acids. J lost 1 base, V lost 3 bases, and 0 bases had no gene match. Germline V gene sequence: CDR1 SGHRS, CDR2 YFSETQ.

The chain carries TRBV10-3 and TRBJ1-1; TRBD1 matches 8 bases. The CDR3 runs 13 residues. The ends lost 3 bases at V and 7 bases at J; junction bases unmatched: 4. Germline CDR1 and CDR2: ENHRY and SYGVKD. The CDR3 DNA is TGTGCCATCAGTGACAGGGGGCTCGGTGAAGCTTTCTTT. Its translation is CAISDRGLGEAFF.

This clone was observed once. Other DNA sequences in this sample translate to the same CDR3. The DNA of the CDR3 is TGCGCCAGCAGCTTCGGGACAGGGGGCAATCAGCCCCAGCATTTT. Translating it yields CASSFGTGGNQPQHF. This chain joins TRBV5-1 and TRBJ1-5; 10 nucleotides match TRBD1. J was trimmed by 2 bases and V by 2 bases; bases with no gene match: 1. CDR1 is SGHRS, CDR2 YFSETQ, per germline. The CDR3 has 15 residues.

The chain recombines TRBV7-2 with TRBJ1-2, with TRBD1 as a possible D gene (5 bases). Germline V gene sequence: CDR1 SGHTA, CDR2 FQGNSA. This CDR3 is built from 16 residues. V dropped 2 bases and J dropped 2 bases, with 15 bases sitting between them. The CDR3 region is CASSLTHGQGNYGYTF. The CDR3 DNA is TGTGCCAGCAGCTTAACACACGGGCAGGGCAACTATGGCTACACCTTC. Combining the CDR3 with reference TRBV7-2 and TRBJ1-2 gives the whole variable domain GAGVSQSPSNKVTEKGKDVELRCDPISGHTALYWYRQSLGQGLEFLIYFQGNSAPDKSGLPSDRFSAERTGGSVSTLTIQRTQQEDSAVYLCASSLTHGQGNYGYTFGSGTRLTVV.

V and J are TRBV27 and TRBJ1-6, with 7 bases that match TRBD1. After removal of 5 bases from V and 10 bases from J, the junction contained 8 bases not matched to a gene. CDR1 and CDR2 from the germline V gene are MNHEY and SMNVEV (reference sequence). CDR3 size: 14 residues. The CDR3 is CASSPITGVSPLHF. The CDR3 nucleotides are TGTGCCAGCAGTCCTATCACAGGGGTGTCACCCCTCCACTTT.

V usage is TRBV27 and J usage is TRBJ2-7, with 10 bases that match TRBD2. V was pared by 8 bases and J by 2 bases, with 3 bases of the junction left unmatched. The CDR3 has 13 residues. CDR1 and CDR2 from the germline V gene are MNHEY and SMNVEV (reference sequence). The CDR3 loop reads CASGLADTYEQYF. CDR3 sequence (DNA): TGTGCCAGCGGACTAGCGGACACCTACGAGCAGTACTTC.

The V gene is TRBV7-9, the J gene TRBJ2-3; TRBD1 matches at 8 bases. Germline lookup yields CDR1 SEHNR and CDR2 FQNEAQ (reference sequence). CDR3 length equals 15 residues. The V segment lost 5 bases and the J segment 2 bases; nucleotides outside the gene matches: 6. The CDR3 nucleotides read TGTGCCAGCAGCCACCGACAGGGGTACACAGATACGCAGTATTTT. As protein: CASSHRQGYTDTQYF.

The chain employs TRBV27 and TRBJ2-7, with 11 bases aligning to TRBD1. The length of the CDR3 is 15 residues. The J segment lost 5 bases and the V segment lost 4 bases, leaving 7 bases of the junction unmatched. Looked up from germline, CDR1 is MNHEY and CDR2 is SMNVEV (reference sequence). The CDR3 region has the DNA TGTGCCAGCAGTTCCCAGGGACAGGGGGTCGACGAGCAGTACTTC. This sequence encodes CASSSQGQGVDEQYF.

V is TRBV4-3 and J is TRBJ2-7; D not resolved. V lost 0 bases, J lost 6 bases, and 18 bases lay in between. Germline values: CDR1 LGHNA, CDR2 YSLEER. The CDR3 has 16 amino acids. CDR3 region: CASSQDSVGGLTEQYF. As DNA, the CDR3 is TGCGCCAGCAGCCAAGATAGTGTTGGCGGTCTTACCGAGCAGTACTTC.

The CDR3 sequence is CASSLVLEAEAFF. CDR3 coding DNA: TGCGCCAGCAGCTTGGTATTGGAGGCTGAAGCTTTCTTT. The chain is built from TRBV5-1 and TRBJ1-1; no clear D. The CDR3 sequence is 13 residues long. Trimming stripped 0 bases from V and 6 bases from J, with 9 bases between. The germline V gene encodes CDR1 SGHRS and CDR2 YFSETQ.

The table lists this clone with a count of one. The CDR3 DNA sequence: TGCAGTGCTCGACTAGCCTACGAGCAGTACTTC. It yields the protein CSARLAYEQYF. The chain carries TRBV20-1 and TRBJ2-7; D is perhaps TRBD2 (6 bases). This CDR3 has 11 amino acids. The germline CDR1 and CDR2 sequences are DFQATT and SNEGSKA (reference sequence). The germline V and J ends were trimmed by 5 bases and 2 bases, with 7 bases remaining between them.

V gene TRBV18 combines with J gene TRBJ1-5; a weak D match, TRBD1 (6 bases). CDR1 is KGHSH, CDR2 LQKENI, per germline. The V gene lost 6 bases and the J gene lost 6 bases, with 12 bases spanning the gap. This CDR3 has 13 residues. The CDR3 loop reads CASSGGAAQPQHF. The CDR3 bases are TGTGCCAGCTCGGGGGGGGCAGCTCAGCCCCAGCATTTT.

The gene calls are TRBV21-1 and TRBJ2-7; the DNA was not used to check the table's D call, TRBD1. TRBV21-1 is given as a pseudogene. The CDR3 is 16 residues long. The CDR3, as DNA: TGTGCCAGCAGCAAAGTGGGGGTGACAGGGTCATACGAGCAGTACTTC. It codes for CASSKVGVTGSYEQYF.

This rearrangement joins TRBV2 to TRBJ1-6; no definite D call. This CDR3 has 11 amino acids. Germline CDR1 reads SNHLY; CDR2 reads FYNNEI. V lost 6 bases and J lost 8, with 5 bases in between. As DNA, the CDR3 is TGTGCCAGCAGATTAGATTCACCCCTCCACTTT. Its protein is CASRLDSPLHF.

This clone was seen more than once but under ten times. The CDR3, as DNA: TGTGCCAGCAGCTCGGATGACAGGACGGGGATTGAGCAGTTCTTC. Residues: CASSSDDRTGIEQFF. The chain couples TRBV5-6 to TRBJ2-1, with a tentative D call TRBD1 (6 bases). Trimming shortened V by 3 bases and J by 9 bases, and 19 bases separated the two germline ends. This CDR3 has 15 amino acids. Germline V lookup: CDR1 SGHDT, CDR2 YYEEEE.

The rearrangement uses TRBV6-5 and TRBJ1-2; 10 bases are a match to TRBD1. Looked up from germline, CDR1 is MNHEY and CDR2 is SVGAGI. The ends lost 10 bases at V and 6 bases at J; junction bases unmatched: 8. The CDR3 extends over 13 amino acids. The CDR3 reads CATRQGAVDGYTF. The CDR3 region has the DNA TGTGCCACCCGACAGGGGGCGGTTGATGGCTACACCTTC.

The gene calls are TRBV7-2 and TRBJ1-1; possible D gene TRBD1, 5 bases. The CDR3 contains 15 residues. Trimming cost V 1 base and J 4 bases, with 13 bases left between them. Germline V gives CDR1 SGHTA, CDR2 FQGNSA. The CDR3 coding sequence is TGTGCCAGCAGCTTAGTCGGGGGGGAGGGCACTGAAGCTTTCTTT. This sequence encodes CASSLVGGEGTEAFF.

The V and J genes are TRBV6-4 and TRBJ1-2; no clear D gene. Trimming left V 6 bases short and J 2 bases short, with 7 bases between. In germline, CDR1 is MRHNA, CDR2 SNTAGT. CDR3 length equals 12 residues. In DNA form, the CDR3 reads TGTGCCAGCAGCAGCGGGAACTATGGCTACACCTTC. Translating it yields CASSSGNYGYTF.

This clone was counted between two and nine times. The CDR3 nucleotides read TGTGCCAGCCTTACTCCGGGACAGTCCTACGAGCAGTACTTC. Protein product: CASLTPGQSYEQYF. The chain is built from TRBV6-1 and TRBJ2-7; 7 nucleotides line up with TRBD1. The germline CDR1 and CDR2 sequences are MNHNS and SASEGT. V lost 8 bases and J lost 1; bases outside the gene matches: 8. The CDR3 contains 14 residues.

The genes are TRBV6-5 and TRBJ1-6; D remains unclear. CDR1 and CDR2 (germline): MNHEY, SVGAGI. The CDR3 extends over 16 amino acids. Trimming stripped 2 bases from V and 9 bases from J, with 17 bases between. Written as DNA, the CDR3 is TGTGCCAGCAGTTACCTGTCGCCTCGGTCTAGTTCACCCCTCCACTTT. The encoded protein is CASSYLSPRSSSPLHF.

This rearrangement joins TRBV2 to TRBJ1-1, with a possible D match to TRBD1 (5 bases). V lost 8 bases and J lost 1, with 17 bases in between. The CDR3 totals 15 residues. CDR1 and CDR2 (germline): SNHLY, FYNNEI. The chain's CDR3 is CASSRAGVENTEAFF. DNA of the CDR3: TGTGCCAGCTCCCGGGCGGGGGTAGAGAACACTGAAGCTTTCTTT.

CDR3 residues: CASSLYSPRQGSGANVLTF. The DNA of the CDR3 is TGTGCCAGCAGTTTATATTCCCCCCGACAGGGCTCTGGGGCCAACGTCCTGACTTTC. The chain has TRBV27 and TRBJ2-6, with 7 bases identical to TRBD1. Germline loops: CDR1 MNHEY, CDR2 SMNVEV (reference sequence). Trimming cost V 1 base and J 0 bases; bases outside gene matches: 9. The CDR3 sequence is 19 residues long.

The chain joins TRBV5-4 to TRBJ1-3; D possibly corresponds to TRBD1 (6 bases). The germline V and J ends were trimmed by 4 bases and 3 bases, with 8 bases remaining between them. The CDR3 contains 13 residues. The germline gives CDR1 SGHNT, CDR2 YYREEE (reference sequence). The CDR3 sequence is CASSPRGGNTIYF. CDR3 bases: TGTGCCAGCAGCCCCAGGGGTGGAAACACCATATATTTT.

V and J are TRBV4-3 and TRBJ2-3; the D is unclear. Trimming removed 4 bases from V and 2 bases from J, with 4 bases in between. Looked up from germline, CDR1 is LGHNA and CDR2 is YSLEER. The length of the CDR3 is 12 residues. The CDR3 DNA follows: TGCGCCAGCAGCCGTTACACAGATACGCAGTATTTT. Residues: CASSRYTDTQYF.